This TCR beta chain was identified in a study of response to subunit inactivated influenza vaccine. A word on this clonotype: Its antigen is not known. With a much larger clone just one base away, this may be a read error.

General observations from the study: The authors proposed limited new T cell recruitment per seasonal influenza vaccination.

TCRdb recomputed calls from the RT-PCR reads with MiXCR, one row per CDR3 protein. The sample yields a few hundred thousand distinct CDR3 sequences, 14% seen once. The CDR3 has 14 residues. In germline, CDR1 is LGHNA, CDR2 YSLEER. V lost 7 bases, J lost 1 base, and 13 bases lay in between. Sequences were derived from PBMCs from blood, sampled about 11 days after vaccination. The V gene is TRBV4-3, the J gene TRBJ1-1; no reliable D call. This TCR was recovered from a man aged 50 to 60 who received an inactivated influenza vaccine. DNA of the CDR3: TGCGCCAGCAACCAGTATACAACGAACACTGAAGCTTTCTTT. It is translated as CASNQYTTNTEAFF.